The T cell receptor beta chain described here comes from a study of T cell repertoires in aging, cancer and after chemotherapy. Peripheral blood genomic DNA, not sorted cells or RNA, was the template. TRB rearrangements spanning V, D and J were amplified using mixed TRB-A/B primers. TCRdb independently ran MiXCR on the multiplex PCR reads; one entry per CDR3 protein. The sample holds roughly 18,000 distinct CDR3 sequences, roughly two fifths seen once. The CDR3 contains 14 residues. Germline loops: CDR1 SGHAT, CDR2 FQNNGV. V was clipped by 5 bases and J by 6 bases, with 11 bases between them. The material sequenced was blood. The receptor was derived from a human donor with a solid tumor. The chain carries TRBV11-2 and TRBJ1-6; D uncertain. CDR3 loop: CASSAGVVNSPLHF. The CDR3 DNA is TGTGCCAGCAGCGCCGGTGTGGTTAATTCACCCCTCCACTTT.